This is a list of T cell receptor beta chains from one sample in a study of T cell responses to AZD1222 COVID-19 vaccine. TCRdb's table, derived via immunoSEQ multiplex PCR, lists solely in-frame clones and lacks some. The table shows 150,000 to 200,000 clones, with more than 70% occurring only once. This sample comprised peripheral blood, obtained on day 0 of AZD1222 vaccination. The receptors derive from an adult in good health. CDR3s include the opening cysteine and the closing phenylalanine or tryptophan. D genes are given only for firm matches. Part of the rows lack a size; the others show once, few, many or a class for expanded clones.

d_gene: .
v_gene: TRBV3-1/TRBV3-2
abundance: .
j_gene: TRBJ1-3
CDR3nt: TGTGCCAGCAGCCAAGACAACTCTGGAAACACCATATATTTT
CDR3aa: CASSQDNSGNTIYF

d_gene: .
v_gene: TRBV30
abundance: .
j_gene: TRBJ1-6
CDR3nt: TGTGCCTGGAGTGTAGTAAGAGGGGGATCCAAGAATTCACCCCTCCACTTT
CDR3aa: CAWSVVRGGSKNSPLHF

d_gene: TRBD2
v_gene: TRBV6-2/TRBV6-3
abundance: .
j_gene: TRBJ2-1
CDR3nt: TGTGCCAGCAGTTACCATGCTAGCGGATCCTACAATGAGCAGTTCTTC
CDR3aa: CASSYHASGSYNEQFF

d_gene: .
v_gene: TRBV4-2
abundance: .
j_gene: TRBJ2-2
CDR3nt: TGTGCCAGCAGCCAAGATACGGTAGCCGGGGAGCTGTTTTTT
CDR3aa: CASSQDTVAGELFF

d_gene: TRBD1
v_gene: TRBV5-4
abundance: .
j_gene: TRBJ1-3
CDR3nt: TGTGCCAGCAGCAACAGGGGCCCGGGTGGAAACACCATATATTTT
CDR3aa: CASSNRGPGGNTIYF

d_gene: .
v_gene: TRBV4-1
abundance: .
j_gene: TRBJ1-1
CDR3nt: TGCGCCAGCAGCCAAGAATGGTTCAGGCGGGTTGAGGGGAACACTGAAGCTTTCTTT
CDR3aa: CASSQEWFRRVEGNTEAFF

d_gene: TRBD2
v_gene: TRBV3-1/TRBV3-2
abundance: .
j_gene: TRBJ2-1
CDR3nt: TGTGCCAGCAGCGGACTAGCGGGGGTTCTTGGGAATGAGCAGTTCTTC
CDR3aa: CASSGLAGVLGNEQFF

d_gene: .
v_gene: TRBV27
abundance: .
j_gene: TRBJ2-1
CDR3nt: TGTGCCAGCAGCCCTGACCTTGGGTACAATGAGCAGTTCTTC
CDR3aa: CASSPDLGYNEQFF

d_gene: .
v_gene: TRBV7-3
abundance: .
j_gene: TRBJ1-1
CDR3nt: TGTGCCAGTGCGACCGACCCGAGCGCTGAAGCTTTCTTT
CDR3aa: CASATDPSAEAFF

d_gene: .
v_gene: TRBV9
abundance: .
j_gene: TRBJ2-5
CDR3nt: TGTGCCAGCAGCGGTTCTAAAGGGTTGTTAACCCAGTACTTC
CDR3aa: CASSGSKGLLTQYF

d_gene: TRBD1
v_gene: TRBV6-2/TRBV6-3
abundance: once
j_gene: TRBJ1-5
CDR3nt: TGTGCCAGCAGTTACTTCAAACGGGACAGGCCCTATAGCAATCAGCCCCAGCATTTT
CDR3aa: CASSYFKRDRPYSNQPQHF

d_gene: .
v_gene: TRBV7-9
abundance: .
j_gene: TRBJ1-2
CDR3nt: TGTGCCAGCAGCTTAGTACAGGCTAACGGCTACACCTTC
CDR3aa: CASSLVQANGYTF

d_gene: .
v_gene: TRBV5-5
abundance: .
j_gene: TRBJ1-2
CDR3nt: TGTGCCAGCAGCTCGACTCTCCCACCCATCTATGGCTACACCTTC
CDR3aa: CASSSTLPPIYGYTF

d_gene: .
v_gene: TRBV6-1
abundance: few
j_gene: TRBJ1-3
CDR3nt: TGTGCCAGCAGTGAAGCCCCGGGACACTCTGGAAACACCATATATTTT
CDR3aa: CASSEAPGHSGNTIYF

d_gene: .
v_gene: TRBV19
abundance: .
j_gene: TRBJ1-2
CDR3nt: TGTGCCAGTAGTATAAGGGGGTACTCTGGCTACACCTTC
CDR3aa: CASSIRGYSGYTF

d_gene: .
v_gene: TRBV6-4
abundance: .
j_gene: TRBJ1-1
CDR3nt: TGTGCCAGCAGGGGGACTGAAGCTTTCTTT
CDR3aa: CASRGTEAFF

d_gene: .
v_gene: TRBV10-3
abundance: .
j_gene: TRBJ1-1
CDR3nt: TGTGCCATCAGTGAGTCAGGGAACACTGAAGCTTTCTTT
CDR3aa: CAISESGNTEAFF

d_gene: TRBD2
v_gene: TRBV3-1/TRBV3-2
abundance: once
j_gene: TRBJ2-5
CDR3nt: TGTGCCAGCAGCCACGCCCGGGTAGCGGGGGGCGGGGAGACCCAGTACTTC
CDR3aa: CASSHARVAGGGETQYF

d_gene: .
v_gene: TRBV20-1
abundance: .
j_gene: TRBJ1-2
CDR3nt: TGCAGTGCTAGGGATGGCTACACCTTC
CDR3aa: CSARDGYTF

d_gene: .
v_gene: TRBV7-2
abundance: .
j_gene: TRBJ2-5
CDR3nt: TGTGCCAGCAGCTTAGGAGACCGGGACCCAGAGACCCAGTACTTC
CDR3aa: CASSLGDRDPETQYF

d_gene: TRBD2
v_gene: TRBV7-7
abundance: .
j_gene: TRBJ2-2
CDR3nt: TGTGCTAGCAGCCAGTATAGCGGGCATAACACCGGGGAGCTGTTTTTT
CDR3aa: CASSQYSGHNTGELFF

d_gene: TRBD1
v_gene: TRBV28
abundance: .
j_gene: TRBJ1-2
CDR3nt: TGTGCCAGCAGTCCAGGGGGTGCGTCCTATGGCTACACCTTC
CDR3aa: CASSPGGASYGYTF

d_gene: TRBD1
v_gene: TRBV4-2
abundance: .
j_gene: TRBJ2-4
CDR3nt: TGTGCCAGCAGCCATGGACAGGACCTCAACATTCAGTACTTC
CDR3aa: CASSHGQDLNIQYF

d_gene: .
v_gene: TRBV6-1
abundance: .
j_gene: TRBJ1-5
CDR3nt: TGTGCCAGCAGTGATATAGGGTTGGGTCAGCCCCAGCATTTT
CDR3aa: CASSDIGLGQPQHF

d_gene: .
v_gene: TRBV7-2
abundance: .
j_gene: TRBJ2-1
CDR3nt: TGTGCCAGCAGCTTACTAGCGACTCACAATGAGCAGTTCTTC
CDR3aa: CASSLLATHNEQFF

d_gene: .
v_gene: TRBV27
abundance: .
j_gene: TRBJ1-1
CDR3nt: TGTGCCAGCAGTTTGATCCCTCGCCGCGTTGAAGCTTTCTTT
CDR3aa: CASSLIPRRVEAFF

d_gene: .
v_gene: TRBV4-1
abundance: .
j_gene: TRBJ1-5
CDR3nt: TGCGCCAGCAGCCTCACTCTCAGCGGCAATCAGCCCCAGCATTTT
CDR3aa: CASSLTLSGNQPQHF

d_gene: TRBD1
v_gene: TRBV28
abundance: .
j_gene: TRBJ1-2
CDR3nt: TGTGCCAGCAGTTTTCTCGACAGGGCTCTCGATGGCTACACCTTC
CDR3aa: CASSFLDRALDGYTF

d_gene: TRBD1
v_gene: TRBV5-1
abundance: .
j_gene: TRBJ2-7
CDR3nt: TGCGCCAGCAGCACCTCCGGGACAGGGGGACGCGAGCAGTACTTC
CDR3aa: CASSTSGTGGREQYF

d_gene: .
v_gene: TRBV5-6
abundance: .
j_gene: TRBJ2-2
CDR3nt: TGTGCCAGCAGCTTGGAAGGCAGGGGTTCCGGGGAGCTGTTTTTT
CDR3aa: CASSLEGRGSGELFF

d_gene: TRBD1
v_gene: TRBV6-2/TRBV6-3
abundance: medium-sized
j_gene: TRBJ1-4
CDR3nt: TGTGCCAGCAGTCCACAGGGGGCCAGTGAAAAACTGTTTTTT
CDR3aa: CASSPQGASEKLFF

d_gene: .
v_gene: TRBV5-4
abundance: .
j_gene: TRBJ2-1
CDR3nt: TGTGCCAGCAGCTTGGGCAGTGTCGCCTCCAATGAGCAGTTCTTC
CDR3aa: CASSLGSVASNEQFF

d_gene: TRBD1
v_gene: TRBV29-1
abundance: .
j_gene: TRBJ1-1
CDR3nt: TGCAGCGTCAACAGGGGTGCGGCTGAAGCTTTCTTT
CDR3aa: CSVNRGAAEAFF

d_gene: TRBD1
v_gene: TRBV30
abundance: few
j_gene: TRBJ1-5
CDR3nt: TGTGCCTGGAGGGGACAGGGGGGCAATCAGCCCCAGCATTTT
CDR3aa: CAWRGQGGNQPQHF

d_gene: TRBD1
v_gene: TRBV15
abundance: .
j_gene: TRBJ2-1
CDR3nt: TGTGCCACCAGCGCCCGGGACAGGGGCCACAATGAGCAGTTCTTC
CDR3aa: CATSARDRGHNEQFF

d_gene: .
v_gene: TRBV19
abundance: .
j_gene: TRBJ1-5
CDR3nt: TGTGCCAGTACAAGTGGGGCTATTAGCAATCAGCCCCAGCATTTT
CDR3aa: CASTSGAISNQPQHF

d_gene: TRBD1
v_gene: TRBV7-2
abundance: .
j_gene: TRBJ2-5
CDR3nt: TGTGCCAGCAGCCTCCTGGGACAGGGTAAAGAGACCCAGTACTTC
CDR3aa: CASSLLGQGKETQYF

d_gene: .
v_gene: TRBV3-1/TRBV3-2
abundance: medium-sized
j_gene: TRBJ1-6
CDR3nt: TGTGCCAGCAGCTCCCGGGGACTGATCTATAATTCACCCCTCCACTTT
CDR3aa: CASSSRGLIYNSPLHF

d_gene: .
v_gene: TRBV6-2/TRBV6-3
abundance: .
j_gene: TRBJ2-5
CDR3nt: TGTGCCAGCAGTTACAACCCTTTGGAGACCCAGTACTTC
CDR3aa: CASSYNPLETQYF

d_gene: .
v_gene: TRBV7-9
abundance: few
j_gene: TRBJ2-3
CDR3nt: TGTGCCAGCAGCCGACTAGGGGATACGCAGTATTTT
CDR3aa: CASSRLGDTQYF

d_gene: .
v_gene: TRBV4-3
abundance: .
j_gene: TRBJ2-3
CDR3nt: TGCGCCAGCAGCCAAAGGGAGGCAGTATGGTGGGATACGCAGTATTTT
CDR3aa: CASSQREAVWWDTQYF

d_gene: .
v_gene: TRBV5-5
abundance: .
j_gene: TRBJ1-1
CDR3nt: TGTGCCAGCAGCTTCTCGACGGTGGGCACTGAAGCTTTCTTT
CDR3aa: CASSFSTVGTEAFF

d_gene: TRBD2
v_gene: TRBV6-2/TRBV6-3
abundance: .
j_gene: TRBJ2-3
CDR3nt: TGTGCCAGCAGTTCGAGCGGGGGGGTTGTCGGCACAGATACGCAGTATTTT
CDR3aa: CASSSSGGVVGTDTQYF

d_gene: TRBD2
v_gene: TRBV9
abundance: .
j_gene: TRBJ2-7
CDR3nt: TGTGCCAGCAGCGTAGGGGGACTAGCCTACGAGCAGTACTTC
CDR3aa: CASSVGGLAYEQYF

d_gene: .
v_gene: TRBV4-3
abundance: .
j_gene: TRBJ2-3
CDR3nt: TGCGCCAGCAGCCAAGATACGGGACGCGATACGCAGTATTTT
CDR3aa: CASSQDTGRDTQYF

d_gene: .
v_gene: TRBV5-1
abundance: .
j_gene: TRBJ1-2
CDR3nt: TGCGCCAGCAGCTTGTCCCTCGGCATGGCCCAAACTAACTATGGCTACACCTTC
CDR3aa: CASSLSLGMAQTNYGYTF

d_gene: TRBD2
v_gene: TRBV29-1
abundance: .
j_gene: TRBJ2-1
CDR3nt: TGCAGCGCCTTAGCGGGGGCCTTCTACAATGAGCAGTTCTTC
CDR3aa: CSALAGAFYNEQFF

d_gene: .
v_gene: TRBV27
abundance: .
j_gene: TRBJ1-3
CDR3nt: TGTGCCAGCAGTCCCTCCGGGGGTTATGGTCGTTCAACCATATATTTT
CDR3aa: CASSPSGGYGRSTIYF

d_gene: .
v_gene: TRBV20-1
abundance: .
j_gene: TRBJ1-1
CDR3nt: TGCAGTGCTAGTTCGGGCAGGGGCACTGAAGCTTTCTTT
CDR3aa: CSASSGRGTEAFF

d_gene: TRBD1
v_gene: TRBV18
abundance: .
j_gene: TRBJ1-2
CDR3nt: TGTGCCAGCTCACAGGCGGACAGGGGGTCCCTAGGCTACACCTTC
CDR3aa: CASSQADRGSLGYTF

d_gene: TRBD2
v_gene: TRBV6-5
abundance: .
j_gene: TRBJ2-7
CDR3nt: TGTGCCAGCAGCCCACCGGGCGGGAGCTCCTACGAGCAGTACTTC
CDR3aa: CASSPPGGSSYEQYF